This TCR beta chain was found in a study of blood T cell repertoires in COVID-19. Background on the study: The study drew acute and convalescent COVID-19 samples from the United States, Italy and Spain.

Only in-frame clones appear in the TCRdb table, and some are missing; sequencing was by immunoSEQ multiplex PCR. The table lists around 270,000 clones, around 89% of them singletons, with roughly 5.1% in the top ten. The specimen sequenced was peripheral blood. This TCR was recovered from a man aged 40-50 years with acute or convalescent COVID-19.

As DNA, the CDR3 is TGTGCCAGCCCCGCGGGGGAGCCTGACAGCAACTATGGCTACACCTTC. Protein product: CASPAGEPDSNYGYTF. The chain joins TRBV19 to TRBJ1-2, with D possibly matching TRBD1 (5 bases). The CDR3 runs to 16 residues. V lost 9 bases, J lost 2 bases, and 22 bases lay in between. CDR1 and CDR2 (germline): LNHDA, SQIVND (reference sequence).